The 21 T cell receptor beta chains below all came from one sample that was sequenced in a study of response to subunit inactivated influenza vaccine. TCRdb reprocessed the RT-PCR reads via MiXCR and lists one record per CDR3 protein. The repertoire consists of approximately 500,000 distinct CDR3 sequences, with less than 15% occurring once and the leading ten covering 11%. The sample was PBMCs from blood, taken approximately 12 days after vaccination. Receptors were obtained from a man aged 50 or older who received an inactivated influenza vaccine.

This clonotype was counted a few times. J is TRBJ1-5 and V is TRBV6-2 or TRBV6-3; possible D gene TRBD1, 5 bases. The CDR3 runs 12 residues. Germline values: CDR1 MNHEY, CDR2 SVGEGT. V lost 6 bases and J 4 bases, leaving 7 bases between the germline ends. The CDR3 is CASRGANQPQHF. CDR3 DNA: TGTGCCAGCAGAGGGGCAAATCAGCCCCAGCATTTT.

This chain connects TRBV6-5 to TRBJ2-3, with TRBD2 matching over 9 bases. V lost 1 base and J lost 5; bases outside the gene matches: 7. The CDR3 contains 16 residues. CDR1 is MNHEY and CDR2 is SVGAGI in the germline V gene. In DNA, the CDR3 is TGTGCCAGCAGTTACTTCGGGAGCGGGGGGCAAGATACGCAGTATTTT. Translation: CASSYFGSGGQDTQYF.

The chain carries TRBV6-6 and TRBJ2-1; tentatively, D is TRBD1 or TRBD2 (5 bases each). V was shortened by 11 bases and J by 4 bases, with 15 bases between the two germline ends. Germline lookup yields CDR1 MNHNY and CDR2 SVGAGI (reference sequence). The CDR3 spans 13 residues. For the CDR3, the DNA is TGTGCCGGGGGAAGGACCCCATACAATGAGCAGTTCTTC. It codes for CAGGRTPYNEQFF.

This clonotype came up a few times. The CDR3 bases are TGCAGTGCCCCGGGGGGGCTGAGTCGGGAGACCCAGTACTTC. Its translation: CSAPGGLSRETQYF. The V and J genes are TRBV20-1 and TRBJ2-5; 8 bases match TRBD2. CDR3 size: 14 residues. The trim removed 6 bases at V and 5 bases at J, leaving 11 bases unmatched. The germline gives CDR1 DFQATT, CDR2 SNEGSKA (reference sequence).

The table lists this clonotype with a few counts. V gene TRBV7-2 combines with J gene TRBJ2-3; no firm D call. The length of the CDR3 is 15 residues. CDR1 and CDR2 from the germline V gene are SGHTA and FQGNSA. Trimming removed 2 bases at V and 2 bases at J, with 11 bases between. The CDR3 nucleotides are TGTGCCAGCAGCTTATCTAGACCTATCACAGATACGCAGTATTTT. Its translation is CASSLSRPITDTQYF.

The chain recombines TRBV4-3 with TRBJ2-7; a possible D gene is TRBD1 (6 bases). V shed 0 bases and J shed 4 bases, with 16 bases lying between them. Germline V CDR1 and CDR2: LGHNA, YSLEER. The CDR3 sequence is 16 residues long. The CDR3 nucleotides read TGCGCCAGCAGCCAAGATTTGACAGGACCGGGTTACGAGCAGTACTTC. It translates to CASSQDLTGPGYEQYF.

The chain combines TRBV7-9 with TRBJ2-3; 7 bases are shared with TRBD1. V gave up 5 bases and J gave up 4 bases; unmatched junction bases: 9. Germline V lookup: CDR1 SEHNR, CDR2 FQNEAQ (reference sequence). CDR3 length: 15 amino acids. The CDR3 DNA is TGTGCCAGCAGCACAGGACAGGCCAGCTCAGATACGCAGTATTTT. Translation: CASSTGQASSDTQYF.

The table lists this clonotype with a few counts. The chain employs TRBV6-2 or TRBV6-3 and TRBJ1-5; D not resolved. The ends were cut back, 8 bases at V and 3 bases at J, with 11 bases in the middle. The CDR3 sequence is 13 residues long. Germline CDR1 is MNHEY and CDR2 is SVGEGT. The CDR3 bases are TGTGCCAGCCACCAAGGGTTCAATCAGCCCCAGCATTTT. Protein sequence: CASHQGFNQPQHF.

This rearrangement joins TRBV18 to TRBJ1-2; D may be TRBD1 (5 bases). Germline CDR1 is KGHSH and CDR2 is LQKENI. The CDR3 sequence is 14 residues long. Trimming left V 2 bases short and J 10 bases short, with 17 bases between. The CDR3, as DNA: TGTGCCAGCTCACCAGGGGGACCCGTCCGAGTCTACACCTTC. The encoded protein is CASSPGGPVRVYTF.

The rearrangement joins TRBV5-6 to TRBJ2-3; no reliable D call. Germline V lookup: CDR1 SGHDT, CDR2 YYEEEE. Trimming cost V 4 bases and J 3 bases, with 18 bases left between them. The CDR3 contains 16 residues. This chain's CDR3 is CASSPRLLPLTDTQYF. For the CDR3, the DNA is TGTGCCAGCAGCCCGAGACTGCTACCTTTAACAGATACGCAGTATTTT.

Only a few counts were recorded for this clonotype. The V gene is TRBV29-1, the J gene TRBJ2-5; 8 nucleotides align to TRBD1. Germline V CDR1 and CDR2: SQVTM, ANQGSEA. The CDR3 has 16 residues. Germline trimming cut 1 base from V and 7 bases from J; bases unmatched to any gene: 14. The CDR3 region is CSVEGTGQVLKRTQYF. In DNA form, the CDR3 reads TGCAGCGTTGAAGGAACGGGACAGGTCCTCAAGCGGACCCAGTACTTC.

The chain employs TRBV4-3 and TRBJ2-6; D is unresolved. The CDR3 consists of 15 residues. The germline V and J ends were trimmed by 1 base and 2 bases, with 6 bases remaining between them. Germline V gene sequence: CDR1 LGHNA, CDR2 YSLEER. The CDR3 here is CASSQAGAGANVLTF. The CDR3 DNA is TGCGCCAGCAGCCAAGCTGGGGCTGGGGCCAACGTCCTGACTTTC.

This chain connects TRBV20-1 to TRBJ2-5, with a tentative D call TRBD2 (5 bases). This CDR3 region has 14 residues. V lost 4 bases and J 5 bases, leaving 17 bases between the germline ends. CDR1 is DFQATT and CDR2 is SNEGSKA in the germline V gene (reference sequence). CDR3 bases: TGCAGTGCTACCGTTTCGGGGATCGGTGAGACCCAGTACTTC. Its translation is CSATVSGIGETQYF.

The gene calls are TRBV20-1 and TRBJ2-3; weak D call: TRBD2 (6 bases). CDR1 is DFQATT, CDR2 SNEGSKA, per germline (reference sequence). The CDR3 extends over 19 amino acids. Between the trimmed V and J ends, which lost 3 bases and 0 bases, there was a span of 25 bases. This chain's CDR3 is CSASGLAASRASSTDTQYF. DNA for the CDR3: TGCAGTGCTAGTGGATTAGCGGCTAGCAGAGCTTCTAGCACAGATACGCAGTATTTT.

This clonotype came up a few times. The gene calls are TRBV6-5 and TRBJ2-3; perhaps TRBD2 as D (7 bases). This CDR3 spans 17 amino acids. The V and J ends lost 0 bases and 6 bases respectively, with 19 bases between them. Germline CDR1 reads MNHEY; CDR2 reads SVGAGI. CDR3 coding DNA: TGTGCCAGCAGTTACTCGGGGCGAGGGGGGGCGAGGGATACGCAGTATTTT. It translates to CASSYSGRGGARDTQYF.

J is TRBJ1-1 and V is TRBV10-3, with 7 bases identical to TRBD1. The CDR3 contains 14 residues. Germline assignment: CDR1 ENHRY and CDR2 SYGVKD. V lost 5 bases, J lost 7 bases, and 10 bases stayed unmatched. CDR3 amino acids: CAISTQGGLNEAFF. Written as DNA, the CDR3 is TGTGCCATCAGTACGCAGGGGGGGCTCAATGAAGCTTTCTTT.

The chain has TRBV5-1 and TRBJ2-3; 16 positions agree with TRBD2. V was clipped by 4 bases and J by 5 bases; unmatched bases: 13. Per germline, CDR1 SGHRS and CDR2 YFSETQ. The CDR3 has 19 residues. The CDR3 sequence: CASSRGLAGGSTLGDTQYF. CDR3 in DNA: TGCGCCAGCAGCCGGGGACTAGCGGGAGGGAGCACATTGGGAGATACGCAGTATTTT.

The chain uses TRBV4-3 and TRBJ2-3, with D maybe TRBD2 (6 bases). The CDR3 has 16 amino acids. V was pared by 0 bases and J by 0 bases, with 10 bases between. The germline V gene has CDR1 LGHNA and CDR2 YSLEER. The CDR3 DNA follows: TGCGCCAGCAGCCAAGAGACGGGGACTAGCACAGATACGCAGTATTTT. It encodes CASSQETGTSTDTQYF.

The genes are TRBV20-1 and TRBJ1-1, with TRBD1 identical over 7 bases. The V and J ends lost 6 bases and 0 bases, in that order; junction bases with no gene match: 4. Germline V gives CDR1 DFQATT, CDR2 SNEGSKA (reference sequence). The CDR3 runs to 13 residues. The CDR3 here is CSAPQGVNTEAFF. The CDR3 nucleotides read TGCAGTGCCCCTCAGGGGGTGAACACTGAAGCTTTCTTT.

This clonotype was seen a handful of times. The J gene is TRBJ1-2, the V gene TRBV30; a weak D match, TRBD1 (5 bases). Trimming stripped 2 bases from V and 4 bases from J, with 11 bases between. The germline V gene has CDR1 GTSNPN and CDR2 SVGIG (reference sequence). The CDR3 is made up of 13 amino acids. The CDR3, as DNA: TGTGCCTGGAGTCTCGGGGGACCCTATGGCTACACCTTC. It is translated as CAWSLGGPYGYTF.

This chain connects TRBV20-1 to TRBJ2-1, with 10 bases identical to TRBD2. CDR3 length: 15 amino acids. V lost 0 bases, J lost 6 bases, and 5 bases stayed unmatched. The V gene's germline CDR1 is DFQATT and CDR2 SNEGSKA (reference sequence). CDR3 DNA: TGCAGTGCTAGAGATGGGGCTAGCGGGGGCAATGAGCAGTTCTTC. It encodes CSARDGASGGNEQFF.